This T cell receptor beta chain was identified in a study of control samples from healthy donors and cancer patients. The CDR3 totals 16 residues. V was pared by 3 bases and J by 5 bases, with 9 bases of the junction left unmatched. CDR1 is LNHDA, CDR2 SQIVND, per germline (reference sequence). Only in-frame clones appear in the TCRdb table, and some are missing; sequencing was by immunoSEQ multiplex PCR. The table shows 150,000 to 200,000 clones, with 90% to 95% occurring only once. This chain links TRBV19 with TRBJ2-5, with 10 bases lining up with TRBD2. This TCR derives from a woman aged 55-69 years in good health. Sequenced material: blood. The CDR3: CASSIWSGGASETQYF. The CDR3 DNA follows: TGTGCCAGTAGTATCTGGAGCGGGGGGGCCTCGGAGACCCAGTACTTC. Drawing the rest from reference TRBV19 and TRBJ2-5, the complete variable domain is DGGITQSPKYLFRKEGQNVTLSCEQNLNHDAMYWYRQDPGQGLRLIYYSQIVNDFQKGDIAEGYSVSREKKESFPLTVTSAQKNPTAFYLCASSIWSGGASETQYFGPGTRLLVL.